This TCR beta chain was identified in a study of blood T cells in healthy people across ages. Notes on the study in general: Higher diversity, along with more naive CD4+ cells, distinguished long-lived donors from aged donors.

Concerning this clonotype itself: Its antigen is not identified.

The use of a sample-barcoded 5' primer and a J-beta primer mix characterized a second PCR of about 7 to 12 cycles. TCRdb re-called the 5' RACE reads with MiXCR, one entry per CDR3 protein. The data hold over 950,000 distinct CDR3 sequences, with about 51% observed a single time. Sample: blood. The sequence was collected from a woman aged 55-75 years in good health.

The CDR3: CASSVQGLAPDTQYF. The CDR3 nucleotides read TGTGCCAGCAGCGTGCAGGGACTAGCGCCCGATACGCAGTATTTT. J is TRBJ2-3 and V is TRBV5-4; 10 bases align to TRBD2. Trimming removed 4 bases from V and 6 bases from J; junction bases left unmatched: 8. The CDR3 consists of 15 residues. Germline V gene sequence: CDR1 SGHNT, CDR2 YYREEE (reference sequence).